The sequence of this T cell receptor (beta chain) was determined in a study of T-cell reconstitution after alpha-beta-depleted transplantation in children. It was with unique molecular identifiers that the TCRbeta library was prepared. TCRdb used MiXCR to reprocess the PCR reads, holding one entry per CDR3 protein. This sample has about 500,000 distinct CDR3 sequences, with about 33% found just once. This sample comprised PBMCs from the stem cell graft donor, obtained from the stem cell graft. This clonotype was obtained from a human donor who donated a stem cell graft to a child with aplastic anemia.

The CDR3 sequence: CASSWDTGYPLFF. The CDR3 nucleotides are TGTGCCAGCAGCTGGGACACAGGGTACCCGTTATTCTTC. This chain links TRBV7-2 with TRBJ2-1; TRBD1 is a possible D gene (6 bases). This CDR3 spans 13 amino acids. From germline, CDR1 is SGHTA and CDR2 FQGNSA. V lost 4 bases to trimming and J lost 16 bases, with 20 bases between them. The entire variable domain, with the rest obtained from reference TRBV7-2 and TRBJ2-1, is as follows: GAGVSQSPSNKVTEKGKDVELRCDPISGHTALYWYRQSLGQGLEFLIYFQGNSAPDKSGLPSDRFSAERTGGSVSTLTIQRTQQEDSAVYLCASSWDTGYPLFFGPGTRLTVL.